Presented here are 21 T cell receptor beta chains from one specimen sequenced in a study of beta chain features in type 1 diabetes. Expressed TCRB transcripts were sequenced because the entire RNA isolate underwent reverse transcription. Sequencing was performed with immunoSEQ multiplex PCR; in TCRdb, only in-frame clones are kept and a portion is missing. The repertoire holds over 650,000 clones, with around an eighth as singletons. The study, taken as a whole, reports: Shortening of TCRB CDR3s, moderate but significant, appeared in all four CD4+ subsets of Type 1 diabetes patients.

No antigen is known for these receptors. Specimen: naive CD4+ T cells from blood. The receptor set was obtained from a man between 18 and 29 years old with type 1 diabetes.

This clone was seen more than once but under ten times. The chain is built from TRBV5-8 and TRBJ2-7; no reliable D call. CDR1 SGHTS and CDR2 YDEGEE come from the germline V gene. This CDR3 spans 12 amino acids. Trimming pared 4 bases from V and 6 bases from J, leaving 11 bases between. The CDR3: CASSPPLGEQYF. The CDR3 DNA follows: TGTGCCAGCAGCCCACCGCTCGGCGAGCAGTACTTC. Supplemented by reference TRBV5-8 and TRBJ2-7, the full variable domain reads EAGVTQSPTHLIKTRGQQATLRCSPISGHTSVYWYQQALGLGLQFLLWYDEGEERNRGNFPPRFSGRQFPNYSSELNVNALELEDSALYLCASSPPLGEQYFGPGTRLTVT.

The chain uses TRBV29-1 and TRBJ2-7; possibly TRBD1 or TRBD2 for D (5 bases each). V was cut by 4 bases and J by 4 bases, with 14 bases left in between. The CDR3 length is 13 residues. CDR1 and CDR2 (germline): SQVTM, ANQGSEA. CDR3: CSVVSRERYEQYF. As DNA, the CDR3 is TGCAGCGTTGTAAGCAGGGAGAGGTACGAGCAGTACTTC.

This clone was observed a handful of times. This CDR3 reads CASSVDSNTGELFF. In DNA, the CDR3 is TGTGCCAGCAGCGTAGACTCGAACACCGGGGAGCTGTTTTTT. The rearrangement links TRBV9 to TRBJ2-2; D gene unclear. Trimming removed 0 bases from V and 0 bases from J, with 3 bases in between. CDR1 and CDR2 (germline): SGDLS, YYNGEE. The CDR3 runs 14 residues.

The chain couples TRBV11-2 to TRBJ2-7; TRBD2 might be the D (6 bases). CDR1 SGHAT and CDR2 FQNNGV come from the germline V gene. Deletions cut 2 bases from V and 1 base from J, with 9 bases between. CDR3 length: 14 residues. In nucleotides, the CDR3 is TGTGCCAGCAGCTTAAACGGAGGGTCCTACGAGCAGTACTTC. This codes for CASSLNGGSYEQYF.

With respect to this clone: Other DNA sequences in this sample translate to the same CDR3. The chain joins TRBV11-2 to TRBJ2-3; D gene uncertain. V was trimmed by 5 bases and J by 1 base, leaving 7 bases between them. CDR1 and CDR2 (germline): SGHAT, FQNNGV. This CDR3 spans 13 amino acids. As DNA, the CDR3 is TGTGCCAGCAGCGCACAAGGCACAGATACGCAGTATTTT. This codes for CASSAQGTDTQYF.

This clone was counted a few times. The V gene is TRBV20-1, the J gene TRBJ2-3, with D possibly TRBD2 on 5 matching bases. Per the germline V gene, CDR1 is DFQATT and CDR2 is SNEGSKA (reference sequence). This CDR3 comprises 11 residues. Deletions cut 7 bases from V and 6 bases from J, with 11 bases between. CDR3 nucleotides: TGCAGTGTGGAACCGGGGGATACGCAGTATTTT. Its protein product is CSVEPGDTQYF.

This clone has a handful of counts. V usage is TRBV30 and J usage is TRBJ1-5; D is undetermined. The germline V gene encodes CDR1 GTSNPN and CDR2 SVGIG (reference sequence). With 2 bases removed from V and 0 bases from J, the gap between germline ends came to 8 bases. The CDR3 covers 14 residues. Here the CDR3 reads CAWSTGNSNQPQHF. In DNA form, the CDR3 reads TGTGCCTGGAGTACTGGAAATAGCAATCAGCCCCAGCATTTT.

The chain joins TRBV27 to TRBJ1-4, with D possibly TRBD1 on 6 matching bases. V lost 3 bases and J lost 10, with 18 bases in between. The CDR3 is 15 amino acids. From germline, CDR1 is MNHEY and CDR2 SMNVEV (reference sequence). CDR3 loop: CASSFSGRGLGKLFF. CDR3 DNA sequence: TGTGCCAGCAGTTTCTCTGGGAGGGGGTTGGGAAAACTGTTTTTT. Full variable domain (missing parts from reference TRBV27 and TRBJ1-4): EAQVTQNPRYLITVTGKKLTVTCSQNMNHEYMSWYRQDPGLGLRQIYYSMNVEVTDKGDVPEGYKVSRKEKRNFPLILESPSPNQTSLYFCASSFSGRGLGKLFFGSGTQLSVL.

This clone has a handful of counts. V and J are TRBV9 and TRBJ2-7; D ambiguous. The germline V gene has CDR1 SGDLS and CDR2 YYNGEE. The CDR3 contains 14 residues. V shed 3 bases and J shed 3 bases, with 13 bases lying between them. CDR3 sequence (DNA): TGTGCCAGCAGCGCCGAACCCCACAGCTACGAGCAGTACTTC. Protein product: CASSAEPHSYEQYF.

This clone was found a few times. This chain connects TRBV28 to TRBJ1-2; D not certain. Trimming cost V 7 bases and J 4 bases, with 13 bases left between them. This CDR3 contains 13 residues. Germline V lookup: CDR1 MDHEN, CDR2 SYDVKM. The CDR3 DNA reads TGTGCCAGCACCAGTTTATTTTCCTATGGCTACACCTTC. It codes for CASTSLFSYGYTF.

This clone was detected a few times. In DNA form, the CDR3 reads TGTGCCAGCAGCCCCTTGACTAGAGAATTTGCCCAAGAGACCCAGTACTTC. Encoded protein: CASSPLTREFAQETQYF. The chain employs TRBV14 and TRBJ2-5; tentatively, D is TRBD2 (6 bases). The germline CDR1 and CDR2 sequences are SGHDN and FVKESK. The V end was cut by 4 bases, the J end by 1 base, with 19 bases between. The CDR3 sequence is 17 residues long.

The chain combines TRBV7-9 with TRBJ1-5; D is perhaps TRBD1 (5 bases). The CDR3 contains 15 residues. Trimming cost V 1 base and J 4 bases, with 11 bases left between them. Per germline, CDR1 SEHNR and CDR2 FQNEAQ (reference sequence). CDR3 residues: CASSLVGATNQPQHF. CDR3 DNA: TGTGCCAGCAGCTTAGTCGGGGCCACGAATCAGCCCCAGCATTTT.

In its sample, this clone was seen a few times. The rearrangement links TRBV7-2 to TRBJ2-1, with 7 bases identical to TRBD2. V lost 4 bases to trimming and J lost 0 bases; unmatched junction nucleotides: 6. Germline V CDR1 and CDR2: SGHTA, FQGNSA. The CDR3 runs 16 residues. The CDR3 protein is CASSSLTGGSYNEQFF. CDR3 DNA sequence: TGTGCCAGCAGCTCCCTCACGGGAGGCTCCTACAATGAGCAGTTCTTC.

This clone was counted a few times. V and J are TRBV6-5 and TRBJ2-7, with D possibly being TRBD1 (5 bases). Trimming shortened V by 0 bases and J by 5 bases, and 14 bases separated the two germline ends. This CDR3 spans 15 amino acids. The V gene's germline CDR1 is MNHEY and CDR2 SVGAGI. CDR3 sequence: CASSYSASAGNEQYF. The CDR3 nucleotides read TGTGCCAGCAGTTACTCGGCATCGGCAGGGAACGAGCAGTACTTC.

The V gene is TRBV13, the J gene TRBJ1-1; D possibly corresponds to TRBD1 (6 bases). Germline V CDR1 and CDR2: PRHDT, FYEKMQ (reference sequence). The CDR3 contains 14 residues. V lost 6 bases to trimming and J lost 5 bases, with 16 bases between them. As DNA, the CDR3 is TGTGCCAGCAGGACCACTGACAGGAGAACTGAAGCTTTCTTT. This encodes CASRTTDRRTEAFF.

Here the CDR3 reads CASSLAGRGGSYEQYF. The CDR3 DNA sequence: TGTGCCAGCAGCTTAGCGGGGAGGGGCGGATCCTACGAGCAGTACTTC. The chain couples TRBV7-8 to TRBJ2-7, with 7 bases aligning to TRBD2. Germline CDR1 is SGHVS and CDR2 is FQNEAQ. V gave up 0 bases and J gave up 1 base; unmatched junction bases: 6. The CDR3 runs 16 residues.

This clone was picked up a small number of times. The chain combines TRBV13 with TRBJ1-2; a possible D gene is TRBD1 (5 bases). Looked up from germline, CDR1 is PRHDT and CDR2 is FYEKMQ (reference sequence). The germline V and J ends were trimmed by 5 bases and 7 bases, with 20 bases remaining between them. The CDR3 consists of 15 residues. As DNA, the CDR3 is TGTGCCAGCAGCCAAAGACCTCAGGGTTTCGCTGGCTACACCTTC. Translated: CASSQRPQGFAGYTF.

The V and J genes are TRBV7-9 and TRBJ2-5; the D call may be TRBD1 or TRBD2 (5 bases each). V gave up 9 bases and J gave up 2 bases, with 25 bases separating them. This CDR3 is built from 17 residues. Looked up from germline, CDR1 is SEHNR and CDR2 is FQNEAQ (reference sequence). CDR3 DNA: TGTGCCAGTACACTCCGGGACCAACATACTGTACAAGAGACCCAGTACTTC. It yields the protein CASTLRDQHTVQETQYF.

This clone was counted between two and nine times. CDR3 protein: CASSQELRDTEAFF. Written as DNA, the CDR3 is TGTGCCAGCAGCCAAGAGCTAAGGGACACTGAAGCTTTCTTT. This chain uses TRBV4-2 with TRBJ1-1; D is uncertain. V was pared by 0 bases and J by 3 bases, with 8 bases between. CDR3 size: 14 residues. Germline CDR1 LGHNA, CDR2 YNFKEQ.

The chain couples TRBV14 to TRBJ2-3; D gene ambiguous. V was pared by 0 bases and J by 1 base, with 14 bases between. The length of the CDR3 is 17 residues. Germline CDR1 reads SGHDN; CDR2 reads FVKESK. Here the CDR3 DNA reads TGTGCCAGCAGCCAAGATGGGCGTGGGGAAGGCACAGATACGCAGTATTTT. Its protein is CASSQDGRGEGTDTQYF.

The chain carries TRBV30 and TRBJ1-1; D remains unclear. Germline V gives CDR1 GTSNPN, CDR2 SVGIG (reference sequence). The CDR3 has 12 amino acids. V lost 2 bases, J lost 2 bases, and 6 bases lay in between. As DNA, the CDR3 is TGTGCCTGGAGTACACCAAACACTGAAGCTTTCTTT. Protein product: CAWSTPNTEAFF.